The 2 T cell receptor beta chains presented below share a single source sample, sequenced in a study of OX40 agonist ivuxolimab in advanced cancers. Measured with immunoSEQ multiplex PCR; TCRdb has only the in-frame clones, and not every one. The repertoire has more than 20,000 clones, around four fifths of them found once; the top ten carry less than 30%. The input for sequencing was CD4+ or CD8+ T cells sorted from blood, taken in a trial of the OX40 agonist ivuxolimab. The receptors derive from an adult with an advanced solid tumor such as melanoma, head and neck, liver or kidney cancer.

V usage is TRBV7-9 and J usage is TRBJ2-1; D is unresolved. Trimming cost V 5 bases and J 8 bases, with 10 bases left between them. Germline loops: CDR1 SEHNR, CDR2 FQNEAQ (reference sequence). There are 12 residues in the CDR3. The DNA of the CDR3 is TGTGCCAGCAGCCATCCCTTGGATGAGCAGTTCTTC. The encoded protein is CASSHPLDEQFF. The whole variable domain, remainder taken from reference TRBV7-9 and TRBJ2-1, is DTGVSQNPRHKITKRGQNVTFRCDPISEHNRLYWYRQTLGQGPEFLTYFQNEAQLEKSRLLSDRFSAERPKGSFSTLEIQRTEQGDSAMYLCASSHPLDEQFFGPGTRLTVL.

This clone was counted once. In DNA form, the CDR3 reads TGTGCCAGCAGTTATTCCCAGTGGGCTGAAGCTTTCTTT. Amino acids: CASSYSQWAEAFF. V and J are TRBV6-6 and TRBJ1-1; D remains ambiguous. Germline V gene sequence: CDR1 MNHNY, CDR2 SVGAGI (reference sequence). This CDR3 region has 13 residues. Trimming took off 3 bases at V and 6 bases at J, with 11 bases between the two ends.